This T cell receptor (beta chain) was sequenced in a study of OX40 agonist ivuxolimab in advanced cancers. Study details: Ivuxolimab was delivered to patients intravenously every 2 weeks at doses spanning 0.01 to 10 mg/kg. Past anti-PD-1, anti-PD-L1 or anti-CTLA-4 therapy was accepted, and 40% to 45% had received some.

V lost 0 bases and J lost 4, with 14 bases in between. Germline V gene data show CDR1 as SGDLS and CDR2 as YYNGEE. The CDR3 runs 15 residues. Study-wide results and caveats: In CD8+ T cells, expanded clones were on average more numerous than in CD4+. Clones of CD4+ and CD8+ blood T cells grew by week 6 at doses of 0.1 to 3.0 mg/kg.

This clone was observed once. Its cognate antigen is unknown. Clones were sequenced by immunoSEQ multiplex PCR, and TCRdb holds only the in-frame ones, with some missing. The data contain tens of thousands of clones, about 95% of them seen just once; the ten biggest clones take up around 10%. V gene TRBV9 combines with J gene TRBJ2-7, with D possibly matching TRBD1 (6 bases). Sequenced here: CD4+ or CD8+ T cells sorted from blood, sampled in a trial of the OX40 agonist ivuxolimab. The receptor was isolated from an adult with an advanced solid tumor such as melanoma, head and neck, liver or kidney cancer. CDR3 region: CASSVAPGDIYEQYF. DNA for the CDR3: TGTGCCAGCAGCGTAGCTCCAGGGGACATTTACGAGCAGTACTTC.